A single sample is the source of the 30 T cell receptor beta chains below, sequenced in a study of CXCR3-negative and CXCR3-positive naive CD8 T cells. Study-wide findings and caveats: TRB CDR3s of CXCR3-positive naive cells were more hydrophobic than those of CXCR3-negative naive cells.

The antigens of these receptors remain unknown. TRB cDNA was prepared as libraries by UMI-labeled 5' RACE. Reanalyzing the 5' RACE reads, TCRdb keeps one entry per CDR3 protein, without DNA. This repertoire comprises about 150,000 distinct CDR3 sequences; its ten largest clones make up nearly 0.5%. Specimen: naive CXCR3+ CD8+ T cells from blood. Subset of the sample: CD45RO-CCR7+CD27+CD95- naive CD8+ T cells expressing CXCR3 (TNR3+). The receptor set was obtained from a human donor in good health. Some clones in this sample may be carry-over from other donors' samples.

This chain links TRBV11-2 with TRBJ2-5. This CDR3 comprises 13 residues. Per the germline V gene, CDR1 is SGHAT and CDR2 is FQNNGV. CDR3 protein: CASSSGREETQYF.

J is TRBJ1-2 and V is TRBV20-1. The CDR3 totals 12 residues. Germline values: CDR1 DFQATT, CDR2 SNEGSKA (reference sequence). The CDR3 is CSASSENYGYTF.

The chain joins TRBV5-5 to TRBJ2-2. This CDR3 region has 11 residues. Germline CDR1 reads SGHKS; CDR2 reads YYEKEE (reference sequence). The CDR3: CASSLLEELFF.

The chain employs TRBV7-9 and TRBJ1-1; checking the TCRdb D call of TRBD1 is not possible without DNA. The CDR3 length is 15 residues. Germline V gene data show CDR1 as SEHNR and CDR2 as FQNEAQ (reference sequence). CDR3 in amino acids: CASSPPDSMNTEAFF.

The chain couples TRBV7-6 to TRBJ2-7; TCRdb gives TRBD1 as the D gene, but with no DNA this cannot be confirmed. Germline CDR1 and CDR2: SGHVS and FNYEAQ. This CDR3 contains 14 residues. The chain's CDR3 is CASSAGGYTYEQYF.

The chain is built from TRBV29-1 and TRBJ1-1; TCRdb selects TRBD1, and the lack of DNA leaves this call unchecked. Looked up from germline, CDR1 is SQVTM and CDR2 is ANQGSEA. This CDR3 is built from 15 residues. CDR3 residues: CSVEGPGQGDTEAFF.

The gene calls are TRBV29-1 and TRBJ2-2; without DNA, the TCRdb call of TRBD1 cannot be checked. This CDR3 is built from 15 residues. Germline assignment: CDR1 SQVTM and CDR2 ANQGSEA. CDR3 residues: CSVVSGGSNTGELFF.

This chain links TRBV7-9 with TRBJ2-1; TCRdb reports TRBD1, a call that lacks DNA to check it against. In germline, CDR1 is SEHNR, CDR2 FQNEAQ (reference sequence). The CDR3 sequence is 16 residues long. The CDR3 region is CASSLTGPGQGNEQFF.

V usage is TRBV7-9 and J usage is TRBJ1-1; TCRdb designates TRBD1, a call that cannot be tested without DNA. The CDR3 has 15 amino acids. Germline-derived CDR1 and CDR2 are SEHNR and FQNEAQ (reference sequence). CDR3 sequence reads: CASNPRSGMNTEAFF.

This chain's CDR3 is CASTSGYYNEQFF. The chain uses TRBV12-3 or TRBV12-4 and TRBJ2-1; TCRdb's D call of TRBD2 is untestable without DNA. CDR3 length equals 13 residues.

The chain employs TRBV4-1 and TRBJ2-1; TCRdb's assignment of TRBD1 cannot be checked, as there is no DNA. Germline CDR1 is MGHRA and CDR2 is YSYEKL. This CDR3 has 16 residues. The CDR3 loop reads CASSLPVAGLDGEQFF.

V and J are TRBV5-4 and TRBJ1-3. In germline, CDR1 is SGHNT, CDR2 YYREEE (reference sequence). The CDR3 has 15 residues. The CDR3 reads CASSSTAERGNTIYF. Complete variable domain (other parts from reference TRBV5-4 and TRBJ1-3): ETGVTQSPTHLIKTRGQQVTLRCSSQSGHNTVSWYQQALGQGPQFIFQYYREEENGRGNFPPRFSGLQFPNYSSELNVNALELDDSALYLCASSSTAERGNTIYFGEGSWLTVV.

The J gene is TRBJ2-3, the V gene TRBV19; checking the TCRdb D call of TRBD2 is not possible without DNA. This CDR3 region has 17 residues. Germline values: CDR1 LNHDA, CDR2 SQIVND (reference sequence). The CDR3 loop reads CASSIIAAGGPTDTQYF.

This sequence joins TRBV28 and TRBJ1-5. Germline CDR1 MDHEN, CDR2 SYDVKM. This CDR3 comprises 17 residues. The CDR3 reads CASSLYSAGWGNQPQHF.

V is TRBV5-6 and J is TRBJ1-6. Germline V gives CDR1 SGHDT, CDR2 YYEEEE. The CDR3 is 14 amino acids. The CDR3 spells CASSLGSGNSPLHF.

J is TRBJ2-7 and V is TRBV27; without DNA, the TCRdb call of TRBD2 cannot be checked. Germline CDR1 MNHEY, CDR2 SMNVEV (reference sequence). The CDR3 sequence is 15 residues long. This CDR3 is CASSLLGGGSYEQYF.

V is TRBV21-1 and J is TRBJ1-5; the TCRdb call, TRBD1, lacks DNA for checking. TRBV21-1 is deemed a pseudogene. The CDR3 covers 15 residues. CDR3 in amino acids: CASSLEVGAFSPQHF.

This rearrangement joins TRBV7-9 to TRBJ2-5; TCRdb calls TRBD2, which cannot be checked without DNA. Germline V gives CDR1 SEHNR, CDR2 FQNEAQ (reference sequence). This CDR3 has 15 amino acids. This CDR3 is CASSWTSGGQETQYF.

The CDR3 sequence: CAISEGLQQETQYF. J is TRBJ2-5 and V is TRBV10-3. Looked up from germline, CDR1 is ENHRY and CDR2 is SYGVKD. CDR3 length: 14 amino acids.

This chain uses TRBV13 with TRBJ2-7; TCRdb names TRBD1, which stays unverified in the absence of DNA. The CDR3 is 14 amino acids. Germline V gene data show CDR1 as PRHDT and CDR2 as FYEKMQ (reference sequence). The CDR3 spells CASSRQGVANEQYF.

V usage is TRBV29-1 and J usage is TRBJ2-1; the TCRdb D gene call, TRBD2, has no DNA to confirm it. This CDR3 has 13 amino acids. CDR1 SQVTM and CDR2 ANQGSEA come from the germline V gene. CDR3 sequence: CSVEVEVWNEQFF.

The chain has TRBV20-1 and TRBJ2-7. The CDR3 has 14 amino acids. Germline CDR1 reads DFQATT; CDR2 reads SNEGSKA (reference sequence). This CDR3 reads CSARDRDIPYEQYF.

The chain couples TRBV5-1 to TRBJ2-3; absent DNA, TCRdb's TRBD1 call cannot be checked. Germline V gives CDR1 SGHRS, CDR2 YFSETQ. The CDR3 length is 15 residues. CDR3 sequence reads: CASRTPGQGTDTQYF.

This chain uses TRBV5-1 with TRBJ2-1; as DNA is missing, the TRBD2 call by TCRdb cannot be tested. CDR1 and CDR2 from the germline V gene are SGHRS and YFSETQ. The CDR3 has 16 residues. The CDR3: CASSPEASAAYNEQFF.

CDR3 in amino acids: CASSLVAGELFF. V and J are TRBV5-1 and TRBJ2-2. Germline assignment: CDR1 SGHRS and CDR2 YFSETQ. The CDR3 spans 12 residues.

This rearrangement joins TRBV2 to TRBJ2-6. The CDR3 loop spans 16 amino acids. Germline V lookup: CDR1 SNHLY, CDR2 FYNNEI. The CDR3 loop is CASRDRQNSGANVLTF. Drawing the rest from reference TRBV2 and TRBJ2-6, the complete variable domain is EPEVTQTPSHQVTQMGQEVILRCVPISNHLYFYWYRQILGQKVEFLVSFYNNEISEKSEIFDDQFSVERPDGSNFTLKIRSTKLEDSAMYFCASRDRQNSGANVLTFGAGSRLTVL.

V gene TRBV12-5 combines with J gene TRBJ2-1; the D call of TRBD2 rests on TCRdb alone, since no DNA is present to check it. This CDR3 is built from 16 residues. Germline CDR1 reads LGHNT; CDR2 reads FRNRAP. The CDR3 loop is CASGLAGLAGASEQFF. The variable domain in full, completed from reference TRBV12-5 and TRBJ2-1, reads DARVTQTPRHKVTEMGQEVTMRCQPILGHNTVFWYRQTMMQGLELLAYFRNRAPLDDSGMPKDRFSAEMPDATLATLKIQPSEPRDSAVYFCASGLAGLAGASEQFFGPGTRLTVL.

This chain uses TRBV4-3 with TRBJ1-5; TCRdb reports TRBD1, a call that lacks DNA to check it against. Germline V gives CDR1 LGHNA, CDR2 YSLEER. The CDR3 has 19 residues. This chain's CDR3 is CASSQIVDRGRGSNQPQHF.

The genes are TRBV11-2 and TRBJ2-2; the D call from TCRdb, TRBD1, cannot be confirmed without DNA. The CDR3 is 16 residues long. CDR1 is SGHAT, CDR2 FQNNGV, per germline. CDR3 in amino acids: CASSLVTRSRTGELFF.

This chain joins TRBV29-1 and TRBJ2-7. The CDR3 loop spans 15 amino acids. The germline gives CDR1 SQVTM, CDR2 ANQGSEA. CDR3 amino acids: CSVERRGSNSYEQYF.